Below, one T cell receptor beta chain is given with its context. The entry originates in a study of blood T cell repertoires in COVID-19. The wider study: COVID-19 samples, acute and convalescent, were from the United States, Italy and Spain. Nucleic acid was either cDNA or gDNA, and it came from T cells, B-cell-depleted T cells, or PBMCs.

The repertoire was sequenced with immunoSEQ multiplex PCR; TCRdb's copy has only in-frame clones and lacks some. The table records approximately 300,000 clones, around 91% of them present only once. CDR3 length: 11 residues. Trimming left V 5 bases short and J 5 bases short, with 7 bases between. CDR1 GTSNPN and CDR2 SVGIG come from the germline V gene (reference sequence). Followed over time, Seattle patients had been enrolled while infection was active. This chain connects TRBV30 to TRBJ2-1; TRBD1 is a possible D gene (6 bases). The source material was peripheral blood. This clonotype was obtained from a middle-aged woman with COVID-19, enrolled during active disease. DNA of the CDR3: TGTGCCTGGGGACAGAACAATGAGCAGTTCTTC. It translates to CAWGQNNEQFF.